Listed below are T cell receptor beta chains from one sample, sequenced in a study of Ad26.COV2.S vaccination and SARS-CoV-2 variants. Clones were read by immunoSEQ multiplex PCR, and TCRdb kept only the in-frame ones, dropping some. The sample yields a few hundred thousand clones, roughly 91% seen once. This material consisted of peripheral blood, taken in a trial of Ad26.COV2.S vaccine versus placebo. The source is a person aged 18-60 years who received the Ad26.COV2.S COVID-19 vaccine or a placebo. The CDR3 runs from the conserved cysteine through the conserved F or W. Fields, in order: V gene, clone size, J gene, D gene, CDR3 protein, CDR3 DNA. The D gene is left open where the match is weak. The size of a clone is reported for some rows only, either as once, few or many, or as a class for expanded clones.

V gene: TRBV2; clone size: NA; J gene: TRBJ2-1; D gene: NA; CDR3 protein: CASSVGDEQFF; CDR3 DNA: TGTGCCAGCAGTGTTGGCGATGAGCAGTTCTTC
V gene: TRBV28; clone size: NA; J gene: TRBJ1-2; D gene: TRBD1; CDR3 protein: CASSPQAPRTGGDYGYTF; CDR3 DNA: TGTGCCAGCAGTCCTCAAGCCCCCCGGACAGGGGGAGACTATGGCTACACCTTC
V gene: TRBV30; clone size: few; J gene: TRBJ1-3; D gene: NA; CDR3 protein: CAWSRETGFGNTIYF; CDR3 DNA: TGTGCCTGGAGTCGAGAAACAGGGTTTGGAAACACCATATATTTT
V gene: TRBV6-5; clone size: NA; J gene: TRBJ2-3; D gene: NA; CDR3 protein: CASSRADTQYF; CDR3 DNA: TGTGCCAGCAGTCGAGCAGATACGCAGTATTTT
V gene: TRBV7-9; clone size: NA; J gene: TRBJ2-7; D gene: NA; CDR3 protein: CASSLGGTYEQYF; CDR3 DNA: TGTGCCAGCAGCTTAGGGGGGACCTACGAGCAGTACTTC
V gene: TRBV6-2/TRBV6-3; clone size: NA; J gene: TRBJ2-5; D gene: NA; CDR3 protein: CASSYFSGFSVSETQYF; CDR3 DNA: TGTGCCAGCAGTTACTTCTCCGGATTTTCCGTCTCGGAGACCCAGTACTTC
V gene: TRBV5-6; clone size: NA; J gene: TRBJ2-3; D gene: TRBD1; CDR3 protein: CASSPLGQGAGTDTQYF; CDR3 DNA: TGTGCCAGCAGCCCCCTCGGACAGGGGGCCGGCACAGATACGCAGTATTTT
V gene: TRBV27; clone size: NA; J gene: TRBJ2-1; D gene: NA; CDR3 protein: CASMYGAGFYNEQFF; CDR3 DNA: TGTGCCAGCATGTACGGAGCGGGCTTCTACAATGAGCAGTTCTTC
V gene: TRBV5-5; clone size: NA; J gene: TRBJ2-3; D gene: NA; CDR3 protein: CASSHLSLSDATDTQYF; CDR3 DNA: TGTGCCAGCAGCCATCTTAGCTTATCGGACGCCACAGATACGCAGTATTTT
V gene: TRBV5-6; clone size: once; J gene: TRBJ2-1; D gene: NA; CDR3 protein: CASGRTYNEQFF; CDR3 DNA: TGTGCCAGCGGTCGCACCTACAATGAGCAGTTCTTC
V gene: TRBV29-1; clone size: NA; J gene: TRBJ2-7; D gene: TRBD1; CDR3 protein: CSVTGTAYEQYF; CDR3 DNA: TGCAGCGTGACAGGGACGGCCTACGAGCAGTACTTC
V gene: TRBV9; clone size: NA; J gene: TRBJ2-1; D gene: NA; CDR3 protein: CASSVEGAGRQFF; CDR3 DNA: TGTGCCAGCAGCGTAGAGGGGGCGGGAAGGCAGTTCTTC
V gene: TRBV5-1; clone size: NA; J gene: TRBJ2-2; D gene: TRBD2; CDR3 protein: CASSPWTSGTTGELFF; CDR3 DNA: TGCGCCAGCAGCCCGTGGACTAGCGGTACCACCGGGGAGCTGTTTTTT
V gene: TRBV23-1; clone size: once; J gene: TRBJ1-1; D gene: NA; CDR3 protein: CASSQLRPRNTEAFF; CDR3 DNA: TGCGCCAGCAGTCAACTAAGACCCCGGAACACTGAAGCTTTCTTT
V gene: TRBV7-3; clone size: NA; J gene: TRBJ1-6; D gene: NA; CDR3 protein: CASSPTGTYNSPLHF; CDR3 DNA: TGTGCCAGCAGCCCAACAGGGACCTATAATTCACCCCTCCACTTT
V gene: TRBV28; clone size: NA; J gene: TRBJ1-1; D gene: NA; CDR3 protein: CASSLSTGVNTEAFF; CDR3 DNA: TGTGCCAGCAGTTTAAGTACAGGAGTGAACACTGAAGCTTTCTTT
V gene: TRBV7-6; clone size: NA; J gene: TRBJ1-2; D gene: NA; CDR3 protein: CASSPPGQNYGYTF; CDR3 DNA: TGTGCCAGCAGCCCCCCGGGGCAGAACTATGGCTACACCTTC
V gene: TRBV20-1; clone size: NA; J gene: TRBJ1-1; D gene: NA; CDR3 protein: CSASFLFAFF; CDR3 DNA: TGCAGTGCTAGTTTCCTCTTCGCTTTCTTT
V gene: TRBV19; clone size: NA; J gene: TRBJ1-5; D gene: NA; CDR3 protein: CASSIDGSRYQPQHF; CDR3 DNA: TGTGCCAGTAGTATAGATGGCAGTAGGTATCAGCCCCAGCATTTT
V gene: TRBV7-9; clone size: NA; J gene: TRBJ2-5; D gene: NA; CDR3 protein: CASSQPGLGETQYF; CDR3 DNA: TGTGCCAGCAGCCAACCGGGACTTGGAGAGACCCAGTACTTC
V gene: TRBV6-6; clone size: once; J gene: TRBJ2-1; D gene: TRBD2; CDR3 protein: CASSPPPGTSGRAVGYNEQFF; CDR3 DNA: TGTGCCAGCAGTCCCCCTCCAGGGACTAGCGGGAGGGCCGTGGGTTACAATGAGCAGTTCTTC
V gene: TRBV14; clone size: once; J gene: TRBJ2-2; D gene: NA; CDR3 protein: CASSQELGTGELFF; CDR3 DNA: TGTGCCAGCAGCCAAGAGCTCGGGACCGGGGAGCTGTTTTTT
V gene: TRBV7-8; clone size: NA; J gene: TRBJ2-5; D gene: NA; CDR3 protein: CASSLNNQETQYF; CDR3 DNA: TGTGCCAGCAGCTTAAACAACCAAGAGACCCAGTACTTC
V gene: TRBV5-1; clone size: once; J gene: TRBJ2-4; D gene: TRBD1; CDR3 protein: CASSLEGAQNIQYF; CDR3 DNA: TGCGCCAGCAGCTTGGAGGGGGCGCAAAACATTCAGTACTTC
V gene: TRBV24-1; clone size: NA; J gene: TRBJ2-1; D gene: TRBD2; CDR3 protein: CATNEGLAGGNEQFF; CDR3 DNA: TGTGCCACCAATGAGGGACTAGCGGGCGGCAATGAGCAGTTCTTC
V gene: TRBV5-1; clone size: NA; J gene: TRBJ2-1; D gene: NA; CDR3 protein: CASSLGPSSSSYNEQFF; CDR3 DNA: TGCGCCAGCAGCTTGGGACCCTCCTCGAGCTCCTACAATGAGCAGTTCTTC
V gene: TRBV3-1/TRBV3-2; clone size: few; J gene: TRBJ2-7; D gene: NA; CDR3 protein: CASSQGSVGQYF; CDR3 DNA: TGTGCCAGCAGCCAAGGGTCCGTAGGGCAGTACTTC
V gene: TRBV10-3; clone size: NA; J gene: TRBJ2-2; D gene: NA; CDR3 protein: CAITGTGELFF; CDR3 DNA: TGTGCCATCACCGGTACCGGGGAGCTGTTTTTT
V gene: TRBV6-2/TRBV6-3; clone size: NA; J gene: TRBJ1-5; D gene: TRBD1; CDR3 protein: CASSARDSFNQPQHF; CDR3 DNA: TGTGCCAGCAGTGCCCGGGACAGCTTCAATCAGCCCCAGCATTTT
V gene: TRBV4-1; clone size: NA; J gene: TRBJ2-4; D gene: TRBD1; CDR3 protein: CASSQRDRVRDIQYF; CDR3 DNA: TGCGCCAGCAGCCAAAGGGACAGGGTTAGGGACATTCAGTACTTC
V gene: TRBV6-1; clone size: NA; J gene: TRBJ2-7; D gene: TRBD1; CDR3 protein: CASSVSPRTGRPYEQYF; CDR3 DNA: TGTGCCAGCAGTGTAAGCCCGAGGACAGGACGCCCCTACGAGCAGTACTTC
V gene: TRBV19; clone size: NA; J gene: TRBJ1-5; D gene: TRBD1; CDR3 protein: CASSDRVGQPQHF; CDR3 DNA: TGTGCCAGTAGTGACAGGGTGGGTCAGCCCCAGCATTTT
V gene: TRBV5-1; clone size: NA; J gene: TRBJ1-4; D gene: NA; CDR3 protein: CASSSTGTLEKLFF; CDR3 DNA: TGCGCCAGCAGCTCGACAGGTACCTTGGAAAAACTGTTTTTT
V gene: TRBV25-1; clone size: NA; J gene: TRBJ1-5; D gene: NA; CDR3 protein: CASSGAGDHQPQHF; CDR3 DNA: TGTGCCAGCAGTGGAGCAGGGGATCATCAGCCCCAGCATTTT
V gene: TRBV28; clone size: NA; J gene: TRBJ1-2; D gene: NA; CDR3 protein: CASRGLGGGYGYTF; CDR3 DNA: TGTGCCAGCAGAGGTTTAGGGGGTGGGTATGGCTACACCTTC
V gene: TRBV7-9; clone size: NA; J gene: TRBJ2-7; D gene: TRBD1; CDR3 protein: CASSPGQGENEQYF; CDR3 DNA: TGTGCCAGCAGTCCCGGACAGGGAGAAAACGAGCAGTACTTC
V gene: TRBV27; clone size: few; J gene: TRBJ2-7; D gene: TRBD1; CDR3 protein: CASSSSNRGFREQYF; CDR3 DNA: TGTGCCAGCAGTTCGTCCAACAGGGGTTTCAGGGAGCAGTACTTC
V gene: TRBV27; clone size: NA; J gene: TRBJ1-1; D gene: NA; CDR3 protein: CASCRNSGAFF; CDR3 DNA: TGTGCCAGCTGCCGGAACTCGGGAGCTTTCTTT
V gene: TRBV24-1; clone size: NA; J gene: TRBJ1-5; D gene: NA; CDR3 protein: CATSDTAGTQPQHF; CDR3 DNA: TGTGCCACCAGTGATACGGCAGGGACTCAGCCCCAGCATTTT
V gene: TRBV5-1; clone size: NA; J gene: TRBJ2-1; D gene: TRBD1; CDR3 protein: CASSLGTGGNEQFF; CDR3 DNA: TGCGCCAGCAGCTTGGGGACAGGGGGCAATGAGCAGTTCTTC
V gene: TRBV15; clone size: NA; J gene: TRBJ2-7; D gene: TRBD1; CDR3 protein: CATSKTGGGYEQYF; CDR3 DNA: TGTGCCACCAGCAAAACAGGGGGTGGCTACGAGCAGTACTTC
V gene: TRBV7-3; clone size: NA; J gene: TRBJ2-1; D gene: NA; CDR3 protein: CASSLTGDEQFF; CDR3 DNA: TGTGCCAGCAGCTTAACAGGGGATGAGCAGTTCTTC
V gene: TRBV25-1; clone size: once; J gene: TRBJ2-5; D gene: NA; CDR3 protein: CASSDPGLDQETQYF; CDR3 DNA: TGTGCCAGCAGCGACCCAGGGCTAGACCAAGAGACCCAGTACTTC
V gene: TRBV7-2; clone size: NA; J gene: TRBJ1-1; D gene: NA; CDR3 protein: CASTLGANTEAFF; CDR3 DNA: TGTGCCAGCACCCTCGGGGCGAACACTGAAGCTTTCTTT
V gene: TRBV5-4; clone size: NA; J gene: TRBJ2-1; D gene: NA; CDR3 protein: CASSPSQIGEQFF; CDR3 DNA: TGTGCCAGCAGCCCATCCCAGATAGGTGAGCAGTTCTTC
V gene: TRBV5-5; clone size: NA; J gene: TRBJ1-1; D gene: NA; CDR3 protein: CASSPWDGNTEAFF; CDR3 DNA: TGTGCCAGCAGCCCGTGGGACGGGAACACTGAAGCTTTCTTT
V gene: TRBV7-9; clone size: NA; J gene: TRBJ2-1; D gene: NA; CDR3 protein: CASSLAGTPNHEQFF; CDR3 DNA: TGTGCCAGCAGCTTAGCAGGGACCCCCAACCATGAGCAGTTCTTC
V gene: TRBV21-1; clone size: NA; J gene: TRBJ2-2; D gene: NA; CDR3 protein: CASSDTGTGAPVRHTGELFF; CDR3 DNA: TGTGCCAGCAGCGACACCGGGACAGGGGCGCCCGTACGGCACACCGGGGAGCTGTTTTTT
V gene: TRBV5-5; clone size: NA; J gene: TRBJ2-7; D gene: NA; CDR3 protein: CASSLEFKGPYEQYF; CDR3 DNA: TGTGCCAGCAGCTTGGAGTTTAAGGGCCCCTACGAGCAGTACTTC
V gene: TRBV9; clone size: NA; J gene: TRBJ2-2; D gene: TRBD1; CDR3 protein: CASSAGTANTGELFF; CDR3 DNA: TGTGCCAGCAGCGCCGGGACAGCTAACACCGGGGAGCTGTTTTTT
V gene: TRBV18; clone size: NA; J gene: TRBJ2-2; D gene: NA; CDR3 protein: CASSLASHGELFF; CDR3 DNA: TGTGCCAGCTCACTTGCCAGCCACGGGGAGCTGTTTTTT
V gene: TRBV5-4; clone size: NA; J gene: TRBJ2-2; D gene: NA; CDR3 protein: CASSLLGGTGELFF; CDR3 DNA: TGTGCCAGCAGCTTGTTGGGGGGAACCGGGGAGCTGTTTTTT
V gene: TRBV7-8; clone size: NA; J gene: TRBJ2-7; D gene: NA; CDR3 protein: CASSLGTQGIYEQYF; CDR3 DNA: TGTGCCAGCAGCTTAGGGACACAAGGGATCTACGAGCAGTACTTC